This is a list of T cell receptor beta chains from one sample in a study of PD-1 blockade in classical Hodgkin lymphoma. Data came from immunoSEQ multiplex PCR; TCRdb stores just in-frame clones and leaves some out. The sample holds about 12,000 clones, 80% seen once. The starting material was peripheral blood mononuclear cells (PBMCs), obtained at baseline. These receptor sequences come from a human donor with classical Hodgkin lymphoma. The CDR3 runs from the conserved cysteine through the conserved F or W. The D gene is left open where the match is weak.

-,TRBJ2-4,TRBV7-9,TGTGCCAGCAGCTTAGCGGTCGAGTTTGGAATAGCCAAAAACATTCAGTACTTC,CASSLAVEFGIAKNIQYF
-,TRBJ2-7,TRBV7-2,TGTGCCAGCAGCTTAGCGGGAGGAGGGTACGAGCAGTACTTC,CASSLAGGGYEQYF
-,TRBJ2-7,TRBV7-9,TGTGCCAGCAGCTCTTCGGCTGTCGAGCAGTACTTC,CASSSSAVEQYF
-,TRBJ2-2,TRBV6-5,TGTGCCAGCGCTAGAGGGGGGTTGACCGGGGAGCTGTTTTTT,CASARGGLTGELFF
-,TRBJ2-2,TRBV28,TGTGCCAGCAGTTTTGGTGTGGGGGAACGGTCCGGGGAGCTGTTTTTT,CASSFGVGERSGELFF
-,TRBJ1-1,TRBV20-1,TGCAGTCGGATGCGGGGGGATCGGGCTTTCTTT,CSRMRGDRAFF
TRBD2,TRBJ2-7,TRBV6-1,TGTGCCAGTAAGCCTAGCGGGAGAATCAACGAGCAGTACTTC,CASKPSGRINEQYF
TRBD1,TRBJ2-2,TRBV6-1,TGTGCCAGCAGTGCACTTCCGGGACAGGTTAAGGGGGAGCTGTTTTTT,CASSALPGQVKGELFF
TRBD1,TRBJ1-2,TRBV29-1,TGCAGCGTCGTCGGACAGGGGAATGGCTACACCTTC,CSVVGQGNGYTF
TRBD1,TRBJ2-7,TRBV30,TGTGCCTGGAGTGTACAGGGGACCTACGAGCAGTACTTC,CAWSVQGTYEQYF
-,TRBJ2-3,TRBV19,TGTGCCAGTAGTATAGGGGCCACTAGCACAGATACGCAGTATTTT,CASSIGATSTDTQYF
TRBD2,TRBJ2-7,TRBV18,TGTGCCAGCTCACCACTAGCGGGAGGGCCTTACGAGCAGTACTTC,CASSPLAGGPYEQYF
TRBD2,TRBJ2-7,TRBV6-1,TGTGCCAGCAGGGCTAGCGGGAGGGTAAACGAGCAGTACTTC,CASRASGRVNEQYF
-,TRBJ1-5,TRBV28,TGTGCCAGCAGTTTAATTTCCGGGATGTCTAATCAGCCCCAGCATTTT,CASSLISGMSNQPQHF
-,TRBJ1-2,TRBV28,TGTGCCAGCAGCGAGCCTCCTAACTATGGCTACACCTTC,CASSEPPNYGYTF
-,TRBJ2-7,TRBV6-5,TGTGCCAGCAGTGAATCGGGCAGAATCTACGAGCAGTACTTC,CASSESGRIYEQYF
-,TRBJ1-3,TRBV19,TGTGCCAGTAGCACCTTCGGGACCTACTCTGGAAACACCATATATTTT,CASSTFGTYSGNTIYF
-,TRBJ2-6,TRBV19,TGTGCCAGTAGCCCGAGGATCTCTGGGGCCAACGTCCTGACTTTC,CASSPRISGANVLTF
-,TRBJ2-7,TRBV19,TGTGCCAGTAGTATGACAAGCCTCTCCTACGAGCAGTACTTC,CASSMTSLSYEQYF
-,TRBJ2-3,TRBV5-1,TGCGCCAGCAGCTTGGGGGAGACCCGTACGCAGTATTTT,CASSLGETRTQYF
TRBD2,TRBJ2-1,TRBV19,TGTGCCAGTAGTAGGAGGACTAGCGGGAGTGGTAACAATGAGCAGTTCTTC,CASSRRTSGSGNNEQFF
-,TRBJ2-1,TRBV19,TGTGCCAGCGGCCGCCGGGTAGCGTTTTCCTACAATGAGCAGTTCTTC,CASGRRVAFSYNEQFF